The rows below give T cell receptor beta chains drawn from one sample of a study of control samples from healthy donors and cancer patients. Here immunoSEQ multiplex PCR was the method, and the copy in TCRdb shows in-frame clones only, minus some. Of 100,000 to 150,000 clones in the sample, roughly 84% are singletons; the top ten hold around 8.7%. Sequenced material: blood. The receptors shown here come from a man aged 40-55 years in good health. Each CDR3 is given with its conserved first and last residue. The D gene is left open where the match is weak. Rows may omit the clone size; those that give it use once, few, many or a size class.

D | J | size | V | DNA | CDR3
NA | TRBJ1-2 | once | TRBV7-2 | TGTGCCAGCAGCTCGTTGGTACGGGAGGGCTACACCTTC | CASSSLVREGYTF
NA | TRBJ1-1 | NA | TRBV20-1 | TGCAGTGCTCCGGGGAACACTGAAGCTTTCTTT | CSAPGNTEAFF
NA | TRBJ2-7 | NA | TRBV24-1 | TGTGCCACCAGTGACATACAGGGTCCCGAGCAGTACTTC | CATSDIQGPEQYF
TRBD2 | TRBJ2-2 | NA | TRBV7-2 | TGTGCCAGCAGCCAGGGACTAGCTACCGGGGAGCTGTTTTTT | CASSQGLATGELFF
TRBD1 | TRBJ1-1 | NA | TRBV6-5 | TGTGCCAGCAGTTACTTTTCGGGGACAGGGGCATACTACTTT | CASSYFSGTGAYYF
TRBD1 | TRBJ2-1 | NA | TRBV24-1 | TGTGCCACCAGTGACAGGACAGGCCCCTACAATGAGCAGTTCTTC | CATSDRTGPYNEQFF
NA | TRBJ1-3 | NA | TRBV6-6 | TGTGCCAGCAGCCAAGGACGGGCTACAGGAAACACCATATATTTT | CASSQGRATGNTIYF
NA | TRBJ1-1 | NA | TRBV29-1 | TGCAGCCACCCGGGGAACACTGAAGCTTTCTTT | CSHPGNTEAFF
TRBD1 | TRBJ2-3 | NA | TRBV4-3 | TGCGCCAGCAGCCCCCGGGACAGGGGGGTAGATACGCAGTATTTT | CASSPRDRGVDTQYF
NA | TRBJ1-3 | once | TRBV9 | TGTGCCAGCAGCGTAGTGGGGTCCGGGAACACCATATATTTT | CASSVVGSGNTIYF
TRBD2 | TRBJ2-5 | NA | TRBV18 | TGTGCCAGCTCACCACAAGGCCTAGCGGGGGGGCACCAAGAGACCCAGTACTTC | CASSPQGLAGGHQETQYF
TRBD2 | TRBJ2-3 | NA | TRBV3-1/TRBV3-2 | TGTGCCAGCAGCCCCCTGGCGGGGGGGAGCACAGATACGCAGTATTTT | CASSPLAGGSTDTQYF
NA | TRBJ1-4 | NA | TRBV11-2 | TGTGCCAGCAGCTTAGCCAATGAAAAACTGTTTTTT | CASSLANEKLFF
NA | TRBJ2-6 | NA | TRBV6-2/TRBV6-3 | TGTGCCAGCAGTTCTTACTCTAGATCCTCCTCTGGGGCCAACGTCCTGACTTTC | CASSSYSRSSSGANVLTF
NA | TRBJ2-6 | NA | TRBV6-4 | TGTGCCAGCAGTGTACGGGGACCATCTCTATCTGGGGCCAACGTCCTGACTTTC | CASSVRGPSLSGANVLTF
TRBD2 | TRBJ2-5 | NA | TRBV30 | TGTGCCTGGAGTGGTGCTAGCGGGGGGCAAGAGACCCAGTACTTC | CAWSGASGGQETQYF
TRBD1 | TRBJ2-2 | NA | TRBV3-1/TRBV3-2 | TGTGCCAGCAGCCAGAGGGGCCGGGACAGGGGAAACACCGGGGAGCTGTTTTTT | CASSQRGRDRGNTGELFF
NA | TRBJ1-2 | once | TRBV3-1/TRBV3-2 | TGTGCCAGCAGCTCGGGGGACTATGGCTACACCTTC | CASSSGDYGYTF
NA | TRBJ1-4 | NA | TRBV30 | TGTGCCTGGGCTCCCCGGAGGGGCACACGTGAAAAACTGTTTTTT | CAWAPRRGTREKLFF
TRBD2 | TRBJ2-5 | NA | TRBV7-3 | TGTGCCAGCAGCCCCGGGGGTAGCGGGGTTTCCCAAGAGACCCAGTACTTC | CASSPGGSGVSQETQYF
TRBD1 | TRBJ1-1 | many | TRBV29-1 | TGCAGCGTTGGGGGACAGCCGATCACTGAAGCTTTCTTT | CSVGGQPITEAFF
NA | TRBJ1-6 | once | TRBV5-6 | TGTGCCAGCAGCTTGTCGCTTGGGCGTAATTCACCCCTCCACTTT | CASSLSLGRNSPLHF
NA | TRBJ1-1 | NA | TRBV19 | TGTGCCAGTAGTACAGGGACACCCGCCTGGAACACTGAAGCTTTCTTT | CASSTGTPAWNTEAFF
TRBD1 | TRBJ1-2 | NA | TRBV3-1/TRBV3-2 | TGTGCCAGCAGCCAAGTCCGAGGACAGGGGGATTATGGCTACACCTTC | CASSQVRGQGDYGYTF
TRBD1 | TRBJ1-6 | NA | TRBV19 | TGTGCCAGTAGCCCCCGGGACAGGGGTTCACCCCTCCACTTT | CASSPRDRGSPLHF
NA | TRBJ2-3 | NA | TRBV12-5 | TGTGCTAGTGGTTTGCCCGGGGTCGGCACAGATACGCAGTATTTT | CASGLPGVGTDTQYF
NA | TRBJ2-1 | once | TRBV10-3 | TGTGCCATCAGTGAGGCCGAGGCTGATGAGCAGTTCTTC | CAISEAEADEQFF
NA | TRBJ2-3 | few | TRBV3-1/TRBV3-2 | TGTGCCAGCAGCCCCGGCCTCGCTAGGGGCACAGATACGCAGTATTTT | CASSPGLARGTDTQYF
NA | TRBJ1-1 | NA | TRBV27 | TGTGCCAGCAGTTTCCCCCCGCCAGTACGGACTGAAGCTTTCTTT | CASSFPPPVRTEAFF
NA | TRBJ2-3 | NA | TRBV12-3/TRBV12-4 | TGTGCCAGCAGTTTATTCCCAGATACGCAGTATTTT | CASSLFPDTQYF
TRBD1 | TRBJ2-7 | once | TRBV24-1 | TGTGCCACCAGTGATCCGGACAGGGCCTACGAGCAGTACTTC | CATSDPDRAYEQYF
TRBD1 | TRBJ1-2 | NA | TRBV5-1 | TGCGCCAGCAGCTGGGACAGTAGTAACTATGGCTACACCTTC | CASSWDSSNYGYTF
TRBD2 | TRBJ2-7 | NA | TRBV10-1 | TGCGCCAGCAGTGAGTCGGTTGGACTAGCTGTCGAGCAGTACTTC | CASSESVGLAVEQYF
NA | TRBJ2-1 | NA | TRBV4-3 | TGCGCCAGCAGCCAAGATACAGCCGGCTCCTACAATGAGCAGTTCTTC | CASSQDTAGSYNEQFF
NA | TRBJ2-3 | NA | TRBV21-1 | TGTGCCAGCAGCAAAGGAAGAAGGACTAGCGGGGGGTCGCAAGATACGCAGTATTTT | CASSKGRRTSGGSQDTQYF
TRBD1 | TRBJ2-3 | NA | TRBV18 | TGTGCCAGCTCACCGCTCCAGGGACAGAGCACAGATACGCAGTATTTT | CASSPLQGQSTDTQYF
TRBD2 | TRBJ2-1 | NA | TRBV6-4 | TGTGCCAGCAGTCCCAGCGGGGTCAATGAGCAGTTCTTC | CASSPSGVNEQFF
TRBD1 | TRBJ1-1 | once | TRBV15 | TGTGCCACCAGCAGAACCACAGGGGGCACTGAAGCTTTCTTT | CATSRTTGGTEAFF
TRBD2 | TRBJ2-3 | many | TRBV7-9 | TGTGCCAGCAGCGAGGGACTAGCGGGGGGGCCAGATACGCAGTATTTT | CASSEGLAGGPDTQYF
NA | TRBJ1-6 | NA | TRBV6-5 | TGTGCCAGCACTCGGGACGGTCACTCACCCCTCCACTTT | CASTRDGHSPLHF
TRBD1 | TRBJ2-1 | medium-sized | TRBV4-1 | TGCGCCAGCAGCCAGGGACAGGGGGTTGAGCAGTTCTTC | CASSQGQGVEQFF
NA | TRBJ1-4 | few | TRBV5-1 | TGCGCCAGCAGCTTGGGTTCTAATGAAAAACTGTTTTTT | CASSLGSNEKLFF
TRBD1 | TRBJ2-7 | NA | TRBV2 | TGTGCCAGCAGTGAAGGGACAGGGGTGGGCCTCGACGAGCAGTACTTC | CASSEGTGVGLDEQYF
NA | TRBJ1-3 | NA | TRBV19 | TGTGCCGGGGGGTCTGGAAACACCATATATTTT | CAGGSGNTIYF
NA | TRBJ2-2 | NA | TRBV19 | TGTGCCAGTAGTATATTGGGCAGGGTAGCAAGGGGCACCGGGGAGCTGTTTTTT | CASSILGRVARGTGELFF
TRBD1 | TRBJ2-1 | few | TRBV4-1 | TGCGCCAGCAGCCAAGGGAGATTCTCCGGGACAGGGATTGTCAATGAGCAGTTCTTC | CASSQGRFSGTGIVNEQFF
NA | TRBJ1-1 | once | TRBV5-6 | TGTGCCAGCACCCACCAGGGGTTGAACACTGAAGCTTTCTTT | CASTHQGLNTEAFF
NA | TRBJ2-5 | NA | TRBV7-6 | TGTGCCAGCAGCTTAGGACAAAGCAGGGCCCAGTACTTC | CASSLGQSRAQYF
TRBD1 | TRBJ1-5 | NA | TRBV4-3 | TGCGCCAGCAGCCAAGGACAGGGGAATCAGCCCCAGCATTTT | CASSQGQGNQPQHF
TRBD2 | TRBJ2-5 | NA | TRBV7-8 | TGTGCCAGCGGACCCTTTAGCGGGGGCCAAGAGACCCAGTACTTC | CASGPFSGGQETQYF
NA | TRBJ1-1 | once | TRBV11-3 | TGTGCCAGCAGCGTCCGGGGCCTATTGAACACTGAAGCTTTCTTT | CASSVRGLLNTEAFF
TRBD1 | TRBJ1-2 | NA | TRBV5-6 | TGTGCCAGCAGCAAGCGACAGGGGGCCCTCGGGTTCTATGGCTACACCTTC | CASSKRQGALGFYGYTF
NA | TRBJ1-1 | NA | TRBV12-3/TRBV12-4 | TGTGCCACCTTTTGGGGGTCGGGGACTGAAGCTTTCTTT | CATFWGSGTEAFF